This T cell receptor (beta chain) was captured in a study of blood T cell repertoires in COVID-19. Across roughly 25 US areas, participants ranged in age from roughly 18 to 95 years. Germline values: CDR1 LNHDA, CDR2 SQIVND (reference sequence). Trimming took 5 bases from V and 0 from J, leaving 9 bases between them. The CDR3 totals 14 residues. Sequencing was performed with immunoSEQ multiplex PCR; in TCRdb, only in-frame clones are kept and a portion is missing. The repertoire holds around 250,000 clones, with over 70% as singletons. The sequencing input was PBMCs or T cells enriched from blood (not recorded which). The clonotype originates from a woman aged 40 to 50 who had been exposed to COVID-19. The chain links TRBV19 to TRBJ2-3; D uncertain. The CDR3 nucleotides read TGTGCCAGTAGTTATCACAGCAGCACAGATACGCAGTATTTT. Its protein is CASSYHSSTDTQYF.